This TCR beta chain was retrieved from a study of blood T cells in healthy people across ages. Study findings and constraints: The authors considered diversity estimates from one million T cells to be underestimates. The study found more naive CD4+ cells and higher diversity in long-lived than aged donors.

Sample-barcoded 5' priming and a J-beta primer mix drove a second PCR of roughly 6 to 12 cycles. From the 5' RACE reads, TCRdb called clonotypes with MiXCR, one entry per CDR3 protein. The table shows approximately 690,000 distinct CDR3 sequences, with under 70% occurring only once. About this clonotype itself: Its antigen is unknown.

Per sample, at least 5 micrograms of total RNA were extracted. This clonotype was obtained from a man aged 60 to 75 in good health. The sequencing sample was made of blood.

This chain's CDR3 is CASSYVSGTGHEKLFF. The CDR3 nucleotides are TGTGCCAGCAGTTACGTTTCCGGGACAGGGCATGAAAAACTGTTTTTT. V gene TRBV6-5 combines with J gene TRBJ1-4; 9 nucleotides match TRBD1. Germline trimming cut 2 bases from V and 6 bases from J; bases unmatched to any gene: 7. Germline V lookup: CDR1 MNHEY, CDR2 SVGAGI. The CDR3 contains 16 residues.